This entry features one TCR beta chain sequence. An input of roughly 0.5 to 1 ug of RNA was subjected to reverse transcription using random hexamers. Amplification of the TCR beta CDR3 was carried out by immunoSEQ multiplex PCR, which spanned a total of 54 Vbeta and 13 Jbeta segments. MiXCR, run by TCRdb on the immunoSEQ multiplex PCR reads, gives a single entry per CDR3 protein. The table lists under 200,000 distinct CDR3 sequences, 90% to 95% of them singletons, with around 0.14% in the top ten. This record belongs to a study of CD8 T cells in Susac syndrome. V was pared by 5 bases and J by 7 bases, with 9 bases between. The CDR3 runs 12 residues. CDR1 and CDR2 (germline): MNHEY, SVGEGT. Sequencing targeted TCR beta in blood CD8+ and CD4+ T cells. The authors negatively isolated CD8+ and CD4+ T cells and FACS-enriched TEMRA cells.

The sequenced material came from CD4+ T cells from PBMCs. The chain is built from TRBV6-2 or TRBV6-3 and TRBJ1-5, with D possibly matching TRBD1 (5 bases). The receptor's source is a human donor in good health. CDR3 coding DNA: TGTGCCAGCAGTCCGAGGGGACAGCCCCAGCATTTT. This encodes CASSPRGQPQHF.